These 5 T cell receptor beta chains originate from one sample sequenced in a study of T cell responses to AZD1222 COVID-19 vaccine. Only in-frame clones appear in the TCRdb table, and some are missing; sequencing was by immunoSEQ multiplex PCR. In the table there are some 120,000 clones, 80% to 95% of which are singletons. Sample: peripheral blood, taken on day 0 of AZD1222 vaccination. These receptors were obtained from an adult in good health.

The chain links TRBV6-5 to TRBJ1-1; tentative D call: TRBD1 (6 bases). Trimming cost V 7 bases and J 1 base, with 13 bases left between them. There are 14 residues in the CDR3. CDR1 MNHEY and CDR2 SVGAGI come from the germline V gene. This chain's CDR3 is CASKVGGANTEAFF. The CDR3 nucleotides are TGTGCCAGCAAGGTTGGGGGCGCGAACACTGAAGCTTTCTTT.

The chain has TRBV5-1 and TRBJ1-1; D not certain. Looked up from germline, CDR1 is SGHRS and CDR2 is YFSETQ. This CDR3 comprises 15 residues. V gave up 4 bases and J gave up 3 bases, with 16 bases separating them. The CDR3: CASSPPWADYTEAFF. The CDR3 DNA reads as TGCGCCAGCAGCCCCCCCTGGGCGGATTACACTGAAGCTTTCTTT.

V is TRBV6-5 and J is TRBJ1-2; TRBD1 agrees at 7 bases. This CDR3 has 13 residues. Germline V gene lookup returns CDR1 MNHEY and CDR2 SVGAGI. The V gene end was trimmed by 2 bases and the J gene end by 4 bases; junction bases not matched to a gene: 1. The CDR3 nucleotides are TGTGCCAGCAGTTACGGGGACAGCTATGGCTACACCTTC. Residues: CASSYGDSYGYTF.

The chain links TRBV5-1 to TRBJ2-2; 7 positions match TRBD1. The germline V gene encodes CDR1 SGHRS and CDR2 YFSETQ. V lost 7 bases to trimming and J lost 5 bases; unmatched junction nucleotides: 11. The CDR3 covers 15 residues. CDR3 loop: CASCSGTALTGELFF. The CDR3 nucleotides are TGCGCCAGCTGTTCTGGGACAGCCCTAACCGGGGAGCTGTTTTTT.

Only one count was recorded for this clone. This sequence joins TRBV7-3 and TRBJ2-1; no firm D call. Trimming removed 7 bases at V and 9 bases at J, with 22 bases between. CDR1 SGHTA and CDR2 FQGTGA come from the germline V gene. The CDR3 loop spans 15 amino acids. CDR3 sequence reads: CASTPFLFSASEQFF. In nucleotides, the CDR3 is TGTGCCAGCACCCCATTCCTGTTCTCGGCATCTGAGCAGTTCTTC.